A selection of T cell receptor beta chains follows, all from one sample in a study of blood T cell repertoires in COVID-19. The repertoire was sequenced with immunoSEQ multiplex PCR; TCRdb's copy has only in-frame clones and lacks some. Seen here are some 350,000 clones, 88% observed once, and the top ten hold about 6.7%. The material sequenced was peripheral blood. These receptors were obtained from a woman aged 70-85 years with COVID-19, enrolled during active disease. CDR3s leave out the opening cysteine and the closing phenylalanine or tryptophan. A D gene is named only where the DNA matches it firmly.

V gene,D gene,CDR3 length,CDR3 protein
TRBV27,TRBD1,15,ASSLGDGQGARGGYT
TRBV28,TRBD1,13,ASSPAGGLNYGYT
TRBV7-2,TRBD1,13,ASSPLVTGAQPQH
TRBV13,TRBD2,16,ASSSEGAGGPSTDTQY
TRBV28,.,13,ASSLLARLGTEAF
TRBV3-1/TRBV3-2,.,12,ASSQGLRNTEAF
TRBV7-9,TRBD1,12,ASSSGTGGEKLF
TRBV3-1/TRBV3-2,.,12,ASSQGGWDQPQH
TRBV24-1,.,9,ATSDSYGYT
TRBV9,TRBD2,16,ASSDLGTSGGAIDEQF
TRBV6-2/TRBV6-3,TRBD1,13,ASSGPGTGLYGYT
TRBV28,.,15,ASSPRWGLYSNQPQH
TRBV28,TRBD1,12,ASSLQGASHGYT
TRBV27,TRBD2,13,ASSEVAGGRDTQY
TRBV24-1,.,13,ATSDPKMPLGEQF
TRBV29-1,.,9,SVAQGPEAF
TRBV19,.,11,ASSSSRGDTQY
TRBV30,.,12,AWSGGLRTDTQY
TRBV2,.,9,ASSDPFEQY
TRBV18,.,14,ASSPVGLSGANVLT
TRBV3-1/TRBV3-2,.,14,ASSQGSRGSNQPQH
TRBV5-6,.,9,ASSFRAEQY
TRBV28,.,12,ASSLTAMNTEAF
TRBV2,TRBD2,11,AIPKTSLGELF
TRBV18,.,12,ASSPRQASEKLF
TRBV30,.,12,AWSVSRGGYGYT
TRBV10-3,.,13,AISPDRPSGNTIY
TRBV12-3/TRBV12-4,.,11,ASSPRWMIEAF
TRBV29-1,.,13,SVEDQGRFNQPQH
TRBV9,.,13,ASSVTSGSGNTIY
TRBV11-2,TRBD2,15,ASSTRLAGGDTGELF
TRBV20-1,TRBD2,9,SANSGETQY
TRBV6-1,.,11,ASSEGSGGAAF
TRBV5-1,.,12,ASSLGGTEETQY
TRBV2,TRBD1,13,ASSATGDSNQPQH
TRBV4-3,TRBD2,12,ASSASGGQETQY
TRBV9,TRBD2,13,ASSSGLVDLGEQF
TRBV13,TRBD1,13,ASSFGDRQTDTQY
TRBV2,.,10,ASSEGPAEAF
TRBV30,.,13,AWRGTGHANSPLH
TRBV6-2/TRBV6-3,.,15,ASSYTRTEYNTGELF
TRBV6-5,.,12,ASSYSSGNYGYT